This T cell receptor beta chain came from a study of blood T cell repertoires in COVID-19. Resolution of symptoms, clearance, or two negative PCRs was present in recovered Cohort 3 donors. The germline CDR1 and CDR2 sequences are KGHSH and LQKENI. V lost 3 bases and J lost 1, with 10 bases in between. The CDR3 extends over 16 amino acids. The method was immunoSEQ multiplex PCR; TCRdb's version includes in-frame clones alone and lacks a portion of them. The sample has some 260,000 clones, 85% to 90% seen once; the top ten hold more than 1.5%. The J gene is TRBJ1-6, the V gene TRBV18; D is perhaps TRBD1 (5 bases). The clonotype was recovered from a man between 40 and 49 years old who had recovered from COVID-19. The specimen sequenced was PBMCs or T cells enriched from blood (not recorded which). This CDR3 reads CASSPLRGSYNSPLHF. The CDR3 DNA is TGTGCCAGCTCACCCCTACGGGGGTCCTATAATTCACCCCTCCACTTT.